This T cell receptor beta chain emerged from a study of blood T cell repertoires in COVID-19. This CDR3 is built from 13 residues. Germline V gene data show CDR1 as LNHNV and CDR2 as YYDKDF (reference sequence). V lost 9 bases to trimming and J lost 7 bases, with 13 bases between them. TCRdb's table, derived via immunoSEQ multiplex PCR, lists solely in-frame clones and lacks some. In the table there are 120,000 to 150,000 clones, 81% of which are singletons. The TCR was taken from a human donor with acute or convalescent COVID-19. The donor label of this sample is uncertain. The specimen sequenced was peripheral blood. The chain recombines TRBV15 with TRBJ1-6; D remains unclear. The CDR3 loop reads CATSTIRNSPLHF. DNA of the CDR3: TGTGCCACTTCGACAATAAGGAATTCACCCCTCCACTTT.